The 9 T cell receptor beta chains reported below all come from one sample, sequenced in a study of technical replicates of blood from several donors. The protocol was immunoSEQ multiplex PCR, while the TCRdb copy is restricted to in-frame clones and leaves out a portion. The sample has roughly 100,000 clones; 85% to 95% are singletons. The sequenced sample consisted of T cells isolated from PBMCs. These receptor sequences come from a human donor in good health.

The gene calls are TRBV5-1 and TRBJ2-7, with TRBD1 as a possible D gene (5 bases). The CDR3 is made up of 13 amino acids. The germline gives CDR1 SGHRS, CDR2 YFSETQ. V was shortened by 2 bases and J by 2 bases, with 8 bases between the two germline ends. The CDR3 DNA reads as TGCGCCAGCAGCTTTAGACAGACCTACGAGCAGTACTTC. Amino acid sequence: CASSFRQTYEQYF.

The chain uses TRBV11-2 and TRBJ1-2; the D gene is possibly TRBD1 (6 bases). Trimming took 2 bases from V and 7 from J, leaving 8 bases between them. CDR1 is SGHAT and CDR2 is FQNNGV in the germline V gene. This CDR3 comprises 12 residues. Written as DNA, the CDR3 is TGTGCCAGCAGCTTAAGGGGGGGTGGCTACACCTTC. This codes for CASSLRGGGYTF.

This sequence joins TRBV13 and TRBJ2-3; no clear D gene. Trimming took off 2 bases at V and 6 bases at J, with 15 bases between the two ends. Germline CDR1 is PRHDT and CDR2 is FYEKMQ (reference sequence). This CDR3 contains 15 residues. As DNA, the CDR3 is TGTGCCAGCAGCTTAATGCAACGCCAGTGGGATACGCAGTATTTT. Residues: CASSLMQRQWDTQYF.

J is TRBJ1-1 and V is TRBV2, with 7 bases matching TRBD1. V lost 4 bases to trimming and J lost 3 bases; unmatched junction nucleotides: 8. Germline V gene lookup returns CDR1 SNHLY and CDR2 FYNNEI. The CDR3 runs to 15 residues. The CDR3 coding sequence is TGTGCCAGCAGTGGAAGTGACAGGGCGTACACTGAAGCTTTCTTT. This sequence encodes CASSGSDRAYTEAFF.

The chain uses TRBV2 and TRBJ1-5, with TRBD1 matching over 7 bases. In germline, CDR1 is SNHLY, CDR2 FYNNEI. J gave up 1 base and V 7 bases, and 4 bases lay outside the gene matches. The CDR3 sequence is 14 residues long. CDR3 region: CASTRGVSNQPQHF. DNA for the CDR3: TGTGCCAGCACCAGGGGGGTCAGCAATCAGCCCCAGCATTTT. The full variable domain, completed using reference TRBV2 and TRBJ1-5, is EPEVTQTPSHQVTQMGQEVILRCVPISNHLYFYWYRQILGQKVEFLVSFYNNEISEKSEIFDDQFSVERPDGSNFTLKIRSTKLEDSAMYFCASTRGVSNQPQHFGDGTRLSIL.

V is TRBV6-1 and J is TRBJ1-1, with a weak D call TRBD1 (5 bases). The CDR3 contains 14 residues. Trimming took off 6 bases at V and 0 bases at J, with 11 bases between the two ends. Germline CDR1 reads MNHNS; CDR2 reads SASEGT. The DNA for the CDR3 is TGTGCCAGCAGGGGGGGTATAATGAACACTGAAGCTTTCTTT. This translates into CASRGGIMNTEAFF.

The chain carries TRBV30 and TRBJ1-3; D is possibly TRBD1 (5 bases). The CDR3 extends over 18 amino acids. The V end was cut by 2 bases, the J end by 0 bases, with 20 bases between. Germline V CDR1 and CDR2: GTSNPN, SVGIG (reference sequence). Here the CDR3 reads CAWSWRGDHSNSGNTIYF. The CDR3 coding sequence is TGTGCCTGGAGTTGGAGGGGCGACCATTCGAACTCTGGAAACACCATATATTTT.

V usage is TRBV7-3 and J usage is TRBJ2-1; TRBD2 matches at 8 bases. CDR3 size: 13 residues. Per the germline V gene, CDR1 is SGHTA and CDR2 is FQGTGA. V was pared by 5 bases and J by 13 bases, with 10 bases of the junction left unmatched. The CDR3 region is CASSEDPGTSQFF. The CDR3 bases are TGTGCCAGCAGCGAGGACCCCGGGACTAGTCAGTTCTTC.

The chain is built from TRBV13 and TRBJ1-4; 10 bases agree with TRBD1. Trimming at V came to 5 bases and at J to 7 bases, leaving 4 bases not matched to a gene. The CDR3 consists of 14 residues. From germline, CDR1 is PRHDT and CDR2 FYEKMQ (reference sequence). Written as DNA, the CDR3 is TGTGCCAGCAGCCTGACAGGGGGCTTTGAAAAACTGTTTTTT. Its translation: CASSLTGGFEKLFF. Looking up the rest from reference TRBV13 and TRBJ1-4 gives the full variable domain: AAGVIQSPRHLIKEKRETATLKCYPIPRHDTVYWYQQGPGQDPQFLISFYEKMQSDKGSIPDRFSAQQFSDYHSELNMSSLELGDSALYFCASSLTGGFEKLFFGSGTQLSVL.